This TCR beta chain came from a study of T cell responses to AZD1222 COVID-19 vaccine. Points from the study as a whole: Within unmutated variant regions lay the reported targets of nearly half of spike-specific TCRs.

This clone was detected a few times. Its antigen remains unidentified. Libraries were prepared by immunoSEQ multiplex PCR; TCRdb keeps only in-frame clonotypes and omits some of them. This sample has about 130,000 clones, with nearly 90% found just once. Pooling of second doses given at about 4 or about 12 weeks was done. This CDR3 has 15 amino acids. Germline CDR1 and CDR2: MNHEY and SMNVEV (reference sequence). Trimming cost V 5 bases and J 1 base, with 14 bases left between them. This clonotype was sampled from an adult who received the AZD1222 COVID-19 vaccine. The material was peripheral blood, obtained 28 days after the second AZD1222 dose. The V gene is TRBV27, the J gene TRBJ2-5; D call uncertain. Written as DNA, the CDR3 is TGTGCCAGCAGTCCCCTCTTAGCATCCCAAGAGACCCAGTACTTC. Protein sequence: CASSPLLASQETQYF.